Listed below are T cell receptor beta chains from one sample, sequenced in a study of molecular identifiers for immune sequencing clone quantification. A single record per CDR3 protein comes from TCRdb applying MiXCR to the PCR reads. The table lists about 510,000 distinct CDR3 sequences, about a quarter of them singletons, with around 0.76% in the top ten. Specimen: naive CD8+ T cells from blood, with Jurkat cell RNA spiked in. Source of these receptors: a human donor in good health. Some libraries in this study had Jurkat cell RNA spiked in. The CDR3 runs from the conserved cysteine through the conserved F or W. A D gene is named only where the DNA matches it firmly. A clone size is listed for some rows: how often the clone was seen (once, few, many), or a class if it is expanded.

few	TRBJ1-1	TRBV6-2/TRBV6-3	NA	TGTGCCAGCAGTCAACTTTGGCAGGGATACACTGAAGCTTTCTTT	CASSQLWQGYTEAFF
NA	TRBJ2-3	TRBV15	NA	TGTGCCACCAGCATGGGGGGGCTTCCGGATACGCAGTATTTT	CATSMGGLPDTQYF
NA	TRBJ1-1	TRBV6-5	TRBD1	TGTGCCAGCACCTTACAGGGGGCAAGTACTGAAGCTTTCTTT	CASTLQGASTEAFF
NA	TRBJ2-2	TRBV2	NA	TGTGCCAGCAGTGAATTGGGGGGACTTTACACCGGGGAGCTGTTTTTT	CASSELGGLYTGELFF
NA	TRBJ2-7	TRBV6-2/TRBV6-3	NA	TGTGCCAGCAGGACGGGAAGTCCCGAGCAGTACTTC	CASRTGSPEQYF
NA	TRBJ2-2	TRBV15	NA	TGTGCCACCAGCAGAGCTAGGGGATGGGCCGAGGAGCTGTTTTTT	CATSRARGWAEELFF
NA	TRBJ1-4	TRBV11-2	TRBD1	TGTGCCAGCAGCCCCGGGACAGGGTCTTTTAATGAAAAACTGTTTTTT	CASSPGTGSFNEKLFF
NA	TRBJ2-7	TRBV5-1	TRBD1	TGCGCCAGCAGCCCCGGGACAGGGGGCTTCGAGCGGTACTTC	CASSPGTGGFERYF
many	TRBJ1-4	TRBV29-1	NA	TGCAGCGTTGGAACCCTACAGGGCAACAATGAAAAACTGTTTTTT	CSVGTLQGNNEKLFF
NA	TRBJ2-7	TRBV6-5	TRBD1	TGTGCCAGCGGGAACCGGGACAGAAGTTTTTACGAGCAGTACTTC	CASGNRDRSFYEQYF
many	TRBJ1-2	TRBV12-5	NA	TGTGCTAGTGGTTTGGCCCCAATTTACACCTTC	CASGLAPIYTF
many	TRBJ2-2	TRBV7-9	NA	TGTGCCAGCTACAGGAAAACCGGGGAGCTGTTTTTT	CASYRKTGELFF
few	TRBJ2-3	TRBV4-2	NA	TGTGCCAGCAGCCAGAAAGTTGGAGGGGTCACGCAGTATTTT	CASSQKVGGVTQYF
many	TRBJ1-5	TRBV6-2/TRBV6-3	NA	TGTGCCAGCAGTCCTACAGGAATTCAGCCCCAGCATTTT	CASSPTGIQPQHF
many	TRBJ2-7	TRBV5-5	TRBD1	TGTGCCAGCAGCCCGGACAGGGGCAACGAGCAGTACTTC	CASSPDRGNEQYF
many	TRBJ2-7	TRBV30	NA	TGTGCCTGGAGTGCAGGGGGGATCGAGCAGTACTTC	CAWSAGGIEQYF
few	TRBJ2-5	TRBV28	TRBD1	TGTGCCAGCAGCCACACAGGGGGAGAGACCCAGTACTTC	CASSHTGGETQYF
few	TRBJ1-5	TRBV5-6	NA	TGTGCCAGCAGCTATGGATTTCAGCCCCAGCATTTT	CASSYGFQPQHF
many	TRBJ2-7	TRBV6-2/TRBV6-3	NA	TGTGCCAGCAGTTACTCGATGACGTGGCCCACCTACGAGCAGTACTTC	CASSYSMTWPTYEQYF
NA	TRBJ2-7	TRBV6-1	NA	TGTGCCTCGGGGGGCAGGGTATCCTACGAGCAGTACTTC	CASGGRVSYEQYF